These 15 T cell receptor beta chains were all obtained from the same sample, sequenced in a study of cytomegalovirus exposure and HLA in healthy donors. PCR was performed using 60 Vbeta and 13 Jbeta primers. Sequencing used immunoSEQ multiplex PCR; TCRdb keeps in-frame clones, though not all of them. There are about 300,000 clones in the sample; around 86% occur only once, and about 4% lies in the top ten. The sequencing sample was made of PBMCs. The receptor set was obtained from a middle-aged man in good health and CMV-seropositive.

This chain uses TRBV2 with TRBJ2-7; D is perhaps TRBD1 (6 bases). CDR3 length: 13 amino acids. Looked up from germline, CDR1 is SNHLY and CDR2 is FYNNEI. The V end was cut by 7 bases, the J end by 5 bases, with 15 bases between. The CDR3 sequence is CASTWTEFNEQYF. In nucleotides, the CDR3 is TGTGCCAGCACCTGGACAGAGTTTAACGAGCAGTACTTC.

The gene calls are TRBV9 and TRBJ2-2, with D maybe TRBD1 (6 bases). The CDR3 runs 16 residues. The V end was cut by 0 bases, the J end by 4 bases, with 13 bases between. Germline V gene lookup returns CDR1 SGDLS and CDR2 YYNGEE. Written as DNA, the CDR3 is TGTGCCAGCAGCGTAGATCAGGGGTCGGGCACCGGGGAGCTGTTTTTT. Translating gives CASSVDQGSGTGELFF. The full variable domain, completed using reference TRBV9 and TRBJ2-2, is DSGVTQTPKHLITATGQRVTLRCSPRSGDLSVYWYQQSLDQGLQFLIQYYNGEERAKGNILERFSAQQFPDLHSELNLSSLELGDSALYFCASSVDQGSGTGELFFGEGSRLTVL.

The chain combines TRBV9 with TRBJ2-5; 9 bases fit TRBD2. The J call may not be correct, given that the DNA end is closer to TRBJ2-7. CDR3 size: 14 residues. Germline loops: CDR1 SGDLS, CDR2 YYNGEE. The CDR3 DNA is TGTGCCAGCAGCGTAGTCCCTAGCGGGAACGAGCAGTACTTC. As protein: CASSVVPSGNEQYF.

The table lists this clone with a count of one. The chain employs TRBV28 and TRBJ2-1, with TRBD2 matching 12 bases. The germline gives CDR1 MDHEN, CDR2 SYDVKM. Unmatched junction bases numbered 12, after V lost 6 bases and J lost 6 bases. The CDR3 contains 17 residues. The CDR3 nucleotides are TGTGCCAGCAGAGAACCCCGCGCTAGCGGGAGGGGCAATGAGCAGTTCTTC. It encodes CASREPRASGRGNEQFF.

The chain carries TRBV5-6 and TRBJ2-7, with 12 bases that match TRBD2. The CDR3 totals 15 residues. Trimming at V came to 0 bases and at J to 6 bases, leaving 4 bases not matched to a gene. Germline CDR1 reads SGHDT; CDR2 reads YYEEEE. This CDR3 is CASSLETSGGSEQYF. In DNA form, the CDR3 reads TGTGCCAGCAGCTTGGAGACTAGCGGGGGCAGCGAGCAGTACTTC.

The chain employs TRBV15 and TRBJ1-1; D call uncertain. Germline-derived CDR1 and CDR2 are LNHNV and YYDKDF (reference sequence). This CDR3 contains 15 residues. Trimming pared 2 bases from V and 6 bases from J, leaving 16 bases between. The CDR3 DNA sequence: TGTGCCACCAGCAGACCTAAGAGGGTTACCGCTGAAGCTTTCTTT. It translates to CATSRPKRVTAEAFF.

The chain links TRBV5-4 to TRBJ2-7; 10 positions match TRBD2. Germline V gene data show CDR1 as SGHNT and CDR2 as YYREEE (reference sequence). This CDR3 is built from 15 residues. The V gene end was trimmed by 4 bases and the J gene end by 2 bases; junction bases not matched to a gene: 6. The CDR3 sequence: CASSPGLAAAYEQYF. Written as DNA, the CDR3 is TGTGCCAGCAGCCCCGGACTAGCGGCTGCCTACGAGCAGTACTTC.

This clone has only one observation. The rearrangement uses TRBV10-3 and TRBJ2-3, with TRBD1 as a possible D gene (5 bases). The CDR3 consists of 16 residues. Germline CDR1 is ENHRY and CDR2 is SYGVKD. V was trimmed by 3 bases and J by 6 bases, leaving 19 bases between them. CDR3 in amino acids: CAISEGVGQGLDTQYF. The CDR3 DNA reads as TGTGCCATCAGTGAAGGGGTAGGGCAGGGTTTGGATACGCAGTATTTT.

This clone showed up just a few times. V and J are TRBV4-3 and TRBJ2-3; TRBD1 might be the D (6 bases). The V gene's germline CDR1 is LGHNA and CDR2 YSLEER. The CDR3 has 18 amino acids. Trimming removed 1 base at V and 5 bases at J, with 22 bases between. In nucleotides, the CDR3 is TGCGCCAGCAGCCAAGTCGTCCGCTTCACAGGGAGTTTAGATACGCAGTATTTT. Its translation: CASSQVVRFTGSLDTQYF.

The chain employs TRBV10-3 and TRBJ2-1; 11 bases are a match to TRBD1. Germline CDR1 is ENHRY and CDR2 is SYGVKD. The CDR3 is 16 residues long. With 4 bases clipped from V and 8 bases from J, the junction kept 10 bases outside the gene matches. The CDR3 sequence is CAISAPFGTGGHEQFF. CDR3 coding DNA: TGTGCCATCAGTGCACCCTTCGGGACAGGGGGGCATGAGCAGTTCTTC.

This clone has just a few counts. The V gene is TRBV7-3, the J gene TRBJ2-3; 14 nucleotides align to TRBD2. Germline loops: CDR1 SGHTA, CDR2 FQGTGA. CDR3 length equals 15 residues. Germline trimming cut 5 bases from V and 4 bases from J; bases unmatched to any gene: 2. The CDR3: CASSRGLAGADTQYF. The CDR3 nucleotides read TGTGCCAGCAGCCGGGGACTAGCGGGAGCAGATACGCAGTATTTT.

The genes are TRBV7-9 and TRBJ1-1; 7 positions match TRBD1. The CDR3 is 14 residues long. V shed 4 bases and J 0 bases; nucleotides not matched to a gene: 2. Germline V gene sequence: CDR1 SEHNR, CDR2 FQNEAQ (reference sequence). The CDR3 bases are TGTGCCAGCAGCTCGGGACAGCTGAACACTGAAGCTTTCTTT. Translation gives CASSSGQLNTEAFF.

The chain recombines TRBV4-1 with TRBJ2-2, with D unresolved. Per the germline V gene, CDR1 is MGHRA and CDR2 is YSYEKL. The CDR3 spans 13 residues. Trimming left V 4 bases short and J 4 bases short, with 7 bases between. CDR3 DNA sequence: TGCGCCAGCAGCCCGCAGTCCACCGGGGAGCTGTTTTTT. Encoded protein: CASSPQSTGELFF.

This clone came up a few times. V usage is TRBV28 and J usage is TRBJ1-4; TRBD1 matches at 7 bases. The CDR3 consists of 14 residues. Per germline, CDR1 MDHEN and CDR2 SYDVKM. The V segment lost 8 bases and the J segment 6 bases; nucleotides outside the gene matches: 9. CDR3 in amino acids: CASARDSGDEKLFF. The CDR3, as DNA: TGTGCCAGCGCTCGGGACAGTGGGGATGAAAAACTGTTTTTT. The full variable domain, with the rest looked up from reference TRBV28 and TRBJ1-4, is DVKVTQSSRYLVKRTGEKVFLECVQDMDHENMFWYRQDPGLGLRLIYFSYDVKMKEKGDIPEGYSVSREKKERFSLILESASTNQTSMYLCASARDSGDEKLFFGSGTQLSVL.

The sample holds a few counts of this clone. The sample carries other DNA sequences with the same CDR3. The chain carries TRBV5-1 and TRBJ2-7; tentative D call: TRBD2 (5 bases). There are 15 residues in the CDR3. V was clipped by 2 bases and J by 0 bases, with 12 bases between them. Germline V lookup: CDR1 SGHRS, CDR2 YFSETQ. The CDR3 region has the DNA TGCGCCAGCAGCTTTGGAGGCGGTAGCTCCTACGAGCAGTACTTC. It encodes CASSFGGGSSYEQYF.